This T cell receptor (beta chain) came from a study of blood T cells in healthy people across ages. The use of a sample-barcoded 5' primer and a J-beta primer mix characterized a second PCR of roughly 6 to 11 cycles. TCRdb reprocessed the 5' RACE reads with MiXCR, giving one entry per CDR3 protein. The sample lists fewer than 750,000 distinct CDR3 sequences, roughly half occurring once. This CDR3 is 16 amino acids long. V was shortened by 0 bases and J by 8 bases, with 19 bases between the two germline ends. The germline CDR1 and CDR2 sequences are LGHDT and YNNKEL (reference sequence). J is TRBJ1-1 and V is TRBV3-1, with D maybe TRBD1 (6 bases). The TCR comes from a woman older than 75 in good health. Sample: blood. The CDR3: CASSQEGAEGRTEAFF. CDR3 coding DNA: TGTGCCAGCAGCCAAGAGGGGGCGGAGGGGCGAACAGAAGCTTTCTTT. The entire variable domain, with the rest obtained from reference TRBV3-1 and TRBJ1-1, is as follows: DTAVSQTPKYLVTQMGNDKSIKCEQNLGHDTMYWYKQDSKKFLKIMFSYNNKELIINETVPNRFSPKSPDKAHLNLHINSLELGDSAVYFCASSQEGAEGRTEAFFGQGTRLTVV.